These 26 T cell receptor beta chains share one sample of origin, sequenced in a study of blood T cell repertoires in COVID-19. This table comes from immunoSEQ multiplex PCR, and its TCRdb copy is limited to in-frame clones, with some not included. The repertoire has about 150,000 clones, 80% to 90% of them found once; the top ten carry about 2.5%. The specimen was peripheral blood. All receptors come from a woman in her seventies with acute or convalescent COVID-19.

This clone has only a few counts. The J gene is TRBJ1-3, the V gene TRBV7-9; tentatively, D is TRBD1 (6 bases). Germline CDR1 and CDR2: SEHNR and FQNEAQ (reference sequence). The CDR3 extends over 14 amino acids. V lost 6 bases and J 4 bases, leaving 13 bases between the germline ends. The CDR3 protein is CASSDTGQGNTIYF. CDR3 DNA sequence: TGTGCCAGCAGTGATACAGGGCAAGGAAACACCATATATTTT.

The chain couples TRBV7-9 to TRBJ1-3, with a tentative D call TRBD1 (6 bases). The V gene's germline CDR1 is SEHNR and CDR2 FQNEAQ (reference sequence). The CDR3 totals 16 residues. Trimming took off 3 bases at V and 0 bases at J, with 12 bases between the two ends. CDR3 sequence: CASSLIRGGSGNTIYF. CDR3 coding DNA: TGTGCCAGCAGCTTGATTAGGGGGGGCTCTGGAAACACCATATATTTT.

The chain carries TRBV29-1 and TRBJ1-2; 9 positions agree with TRBD1. Trimming removed 5 bases from V and 4 bases from J; junction bases left unmatched: 5. This CDR3 comprises 13 residues. The V gene's germline CDR1 is SQVTM and CDR2 ANQGSEA. The CDR3: CSVWDRVGYGYTF. The CDR3 coding sequence is TGCAGCGTTTGGGACAGGGTGGGCTATGGCTACACCTTC.

CDR3: CASRGPLTSPLHF. CDR3 bases: TGTGCCAGCAGGGGGCCTCTTACCTCACCCCTCCACTTT. The gene calls are TRBV2 and TRBJ1-6; tentative D call: TRBD1 (5 bases). The CDR3 is 13 residues long. Germline-derived CDR1 and CDR2 are SNHLY and FYNNEI. Trimming took 6 bases from V and 10 from J, leaving 13 bases between them.

This clone was found once. V and J are TRBV10-3 and TRBJ1-2, with 11 nucleotides matching TRBD1. This CDR3 spans 15 amino acids. CDR1 is ENHRY, CDR2 SYGVKD, per germline. With V trimmed by 6 bases and J by 3 bases, 6 bases remained unmatched. CDR3 residues: CAISAGQGADYGYTF. The CDR3 DNA sequence: TGTGCCATCAGCGCCGGACAGGGGGCCGACTATGGCTACACCTTC.

V and J are TRBV28 and TRBJ2-5, with 10 bases that match TRBD1. This CDR3 is built from 12 residues. Germline CDR1 reads MDHEN; CDR2 reads SYDVKM. In DNA, the CDR3 is TGTTCCACGGGACAGGGGTGGGAGACCCAGTACTTC. This codes for CSTGQGWETQYF.

This chain links TRBV21-1 with TRBJ2-7; TRBD1, the table's D call, lacks a check against the DNA. TRBV21-1 is listed as a pseudogene. The CDR3 runs 18 residues. The CDR3 DNA reads as TGTGCCAGCAGCAAATTGAAGGGGGACAGGAAGAGCTCCTACGAGCAGTACGTC. Residues: CASSKLKGDRKSSYEQYV.

This sequence joins TRBV18 and TRBJ1-4; 7 nucleotides match TRBD1. This CDR3 spans 17 amino acids. Trimming took 2 bases from V and 0 from J; bases not matched to a gene: 6. Germline loops: CDR1 KGHSH, CDR2 LQKENI. The CDR3 DNA reads as TGTGCCAGCTCACCAGCCGGGACAGTCGCAACTAATGAAAAACTGTTTTTT. It encodes CASSPAGTVATNEKLFF.

The V call is TRBV2, the J call TRBJ1-1, with a possible D match to TRBD1 (5 bases). The CDR3 runs to 15 residues. CDR1 SNHLY and CDR2 FYNNEI come from the germline V gene. Trimming cost V 6 bases and J 1 base, with 15 bases left between them. The CDR3 DNA reads TGTGCCAGCAGGGGGGAGGCCCTCGGGAACACTGAAGCTTTCTTT. Translating it yields CASRGEALGNTEAFF. The full variable domain, completed using reference TRBV2 and TRBJ1-1, is EPEVTQTPSHQVTQMGQEVILRCVPISNHLYFYWYRQILGQKVEFLVSFYNNEISEKSEIFDDQFSVERPDGSNFTLKIRSTKLEDSAMYFCASRGEALGNTEAFFGQGTRLTVV.

This clone was observed once. V gene TRBV3-1 (or the pseudogene TRBV3-2) combines with J gene TRBJ2-3, with D tentatively TRBD1 (5 bases). The CDR3 is 15 residues long. Trimming left V 2 bases short and J 4 bases short, with 13 bases between. Looked up from germline, CDR1 is LGHDT and CDR2 is YNNKEL (reference sequence). The CDR3 is CASSQMARRADTQYF. CDR3 nucleotide sequence: TGTGCCAGCAGCCAAATGGCTCGCAGGGCAGATACGCAGTATTTT.

The gene calls are TRBV18 and TRBJ2-7; 8 bases align to TRBD1. CDR3 length: 15 amino acids. In germline, CDR1 is KGHSH, CDR2 LQKENI. With V trimmed by 3 bases and J by 5 bases, 9 bases remained unmatched. As DNA, the CDR3 is TGTGCCAGCTCACCGGGACAGGTGTCTAAGGACGAGCAGTACTTC. Residues: CASSPGQVSKDEQYF.

The chain combines TRBV28 with TRBJ2-7; 9 nucleotides match TRBD2. From germline, CDR1 is MDHEN and CDR2 SYDVKM. The trim removed 7 bases at V and 2 bases at J, leaving 6 bases unmatched. The CDR3 is 14 residues long. CDR3 in amino acids: CASTRGGATYEQYV. The CDR3 DNA sequence: TGTGCCAGCACGCGGGGGGGAGCGACCTACGAGCAGTACGTC.

V and J are TRBV4-1 and TRBJ1-1; TRBD1 is a possible D gene (6 bases). The V end was cut by 1 base, the J end by 8 bases, with 14 bases between. Germline V gene lookup returns CDR1 MGHRA and CDR2 YSYEKL. This CDR3 comprises 14 residues. CDR3 loop: CASSQAGQTVEAFF. In nucleotides, the CDR3 is TGCGCCAGCAGCCAAGCTGGACAGACAGTCGAAGCTTTCTTT.

The chain uses TRBV5-5 and TRBJ1-5; tentatively, D is TRBD1 (5 bases). The germline V and J ends were trimmed by 0 bases and 6 bases, with 13 bases remaining between them. CDR1 is SGHKS, CDR2 YYEKEE, per germline (reference sequence). The CDR3 is 15 amino acids. CDR3 nucleotides: TGTGCCAGCAGCTTGGTCGGGCAGGGAGGTCAGCCCCAGCATTTT. This codes for CASSLVGQGGQPQHF. The full variable domain, in which reference TRBV5-5 and TRBJ1-5 provide the parts outside the CDR3, is DAGVTQSPTHLIKTRGQQVTLRCSPISGHKSVSWYQQVLGQGPQFIFQYYEKEERGRGNFPDRFSARQFPNYSSELNVNALLLGDSALYLCASSLVGQGGQPQHFGDGTRLSIL.

The chain couples TRBV10-3 to TRBJ2-3; TRBD1 might be the D (5 bases). This CDR3 region has 14 residues. Germline-derived CDR1 and CDR2 are ENHRY and SYGVKD. Trimming took off 4 bases at V and 0 bases at J, with 8 bases between the two ends. CDR3 nucleotide sequence: TGTGCCATCAGTGGACAGACTAGCACAGATACGCAGTATTTT. Translating gives CAISGQTSTDTQYF.

The chain is built from TRBV7-8 and TRBJ1-2, with 7 bases fitting TRBD1. This CDR3 has 16 amino acids. J was trimmed by 5 bases and V by 2 bases; bases with no gene match: 11. CDR1 is SGHVS and CDR2 is FQNEAQ in the germline V gene. This CDR3 is CASSLSRGLGGYGYTF. The DNA of the CDR3 is TGTGCCAGCAGCTTAAGTAGGGGGCTCGGGGGTTATGGCTACACCTTC.

V usage is TRBV4-3 and J usage is TRBJ2-5; 8 bases agree with TRBD2. V lost 3 bases and J lost 3; bases outside the gene matches: 9. Germline V gene lookup returns CDR1 LGHNA and CDR2 YSLEER. This CDR3 comprises 16 residues. The CDR3 reads CASSHGGVRAEETQYF. The CDR3 DNA is TGCGCCAGCAGCCACGGGGGGGTTCGGGCCGAAGAGACCCAGTACTTC.

The chain combines TRBV18 with TRBJ1-1, with 8 bases fitting TRBD1. The germline gives CDR1 KGHSH, CDR2 LQKENI. J lost 3 bases, V lost 4 bases, and 4 bases had no gene match. The CDR3 is 14 residues long. CDR3 sequence: CASSQNRGDTEAFF. CDR3 nucleotide sequence: TGTGCCAGCTCACAGAACAGGGGGGACACTGAAGCTTTCTTT.

The chain employs TRBV28 and TRBJ1-4, with TRBD1 identical over 11 bases. With 10 bases clipped from V and 6 bases from J, the junction kept 4 bases outside the gene matches. Germline V lookup: CDR1 MDHEN, CDR2 SYDVKM. There are 13 residues in the CDR3. The CDR3 sequence is CATRTGGYEKLFF. CDR3 sequence (DNA): TGTGCCACTCGGACAGGGGGCTATGAAAAACTGTTTTTT.

This chain links TRBV27 with TRBJ2-1; 7 nucleotides agree with TRBD1. The CDR3 loop spans 16 amino acids. With 6 bases clipped from V and 4 bases from J, the junction kept 12 bases outside the gene matches. The germline CDR1 and CDR2 sequences are MNHEY and SMNVEV (reference sequence). The CDR3 DNA is TGTGCCAGCAGCCCCAGACAGGGTATCCCTTACAATGAGCAGTTCTTC. Its translation: CASSPRQGIPYNEQFF.

On this clone: This sample also contains other DNA sequences that code for the same CDR3. The J gene is TRBJ1-5, the V gene TRBV2; no clear D gene. CDR3 size: 13 residues. The germline gives CDR1 SNHLY, CDR2 FYNNEI. Trimming cost V 4 bases and J 4 bases, with 8 bases left between them. In nucleotides, the CDR3 is TGTGCCAGCAGTGTGGGAGGTAATCAGCCCCAGCATTTT. This sequence encodes CASSVGGNQPQHF. Variable domain in full (rest from reference TRBV2 and TRBJ1-5): EPEVTQTPSHQVTQMGQEVILRCVPISNHLYFYWYRQILGQKVEFLVSFYNNEISEKSEIFDDQFSVERPDGSNFTLKIRSTKLEDSAMYFCASSVGGNQPQHFGDGTRLSIL.

The genes are TRBV19 and TRBJ2-1; TRBD2 might be the D (5 bases). The V end lost 3 bases, the J end lost 4 bases, and 10 bases lay between the germline ends. This CDR3 is 14 amino acids long. Germline CDR1 reads LNHDA; CDR2 reads SQIVND (reference sequence). CDR3 in amino acids: CASSMLASYNEQFF. The CDR3 region has the DNA TGTGCCAGTAGTATGTTAGCGTCGTACAATGAGCAGTTCTTC.

The V and J genes are TRBV28 and TRBJ1-5; D might be TRBD1 (6 bases). Trimming left V 3 bases short and J 2 bases short, with 14 bases between. The CDR3 runs to 16 residues. CDR1 MDHEN and CDR2 SYDVKM come from the germline V gene. This chain's CDR3 is CASSLLGGRGNQPQHF. CDR3 bases: TGTGCCAGCAGTTTGTTGGGGGGGCGAGGCAATCAGCCCCAGCATTTT. The entire variable domain, with the rest obtained from reference TRBV28 and TRBJ1-5, is as follows: DVKVTQSSRYLVKRTGEKVFLECVQDMDHENMFWYRQDPGLGLRLIYFSYDVKMKEKGDIPEGYSVSREKKERFSLILESASTNQTSMYLCASSLLGGRGNQPQHFGDGTRLSIL.

The rearrangement joins TRBV9 to TRBJ2-1; 11 nucleotides align to TRBD2. The germline CDR1 and CDR2 sequences are SGDLS and YYNGEE. The CDR3 is 18 amino acids. After removal of 1 base from V and 0 bases from J, the junction contained 6 bases not matched to a gene. CDR3 sequence reads: CASSVTVAGGSSYNEQFF. The CDR3 bases are TGTGCCAGCAGCGTAACGGTAGCGGGGGGGAGCTCCTACAATGAGCAGTTCTTC.

This chain connects TRBV19 to TRBJ1-6; D might be TRBD1 (6 bases). The CDR3 is 14 amino acids. Trimming shortened V by 5 bases and J by 2 bases, and 7 bases separated the two germline ends. CDR1 is LNHDA, CDR2 SQIVND, per germline (reference sequence). The CDR3 spells CASSAGAYNSPLHF. The CDR3 DNA reads as TGTGCCAGTAGTGCAGGGGCCTATAATTCACCCCTCCACTTT.

The chain has TRBV20-1 and TRBJ1-5; a possible D gene is TRBD1 (6 bases). V was clipped by 5 bases and J by 2 bases, with 22 bases between them. The CDR3 extends over 17 amino acids. In germline, CDR1 is DFQATT, CDR2 SNEGSKA (reference sequence). The CDR3 reads CSAGGTLGRLGNQPQHF. The CDR3 DNA sequence: TGCAGTGCTGGTGGGACACTTGGCAGGCTTGGCAATCAGCCCCAGCATTTT.